The TCR beta chain under discussion was sequenced for a study of PD-L1 blockade in urothelial cancer. Study details: Administration of atezolizumab to patients began at some point between 2013 and 2015, at 1,200 mg intravenously every 3 weeks. Blood was evaluated 3 weeks (second dose) and 6 weeks after therapy began. Each blood sample yielded a median of 141,255 T cells.

Sampling of each patient yielded between 1 and 8 specimens, collected pretreatment and on-treatment. Looked up from germline, CDR1 is LNHDA and CDR2 is SQIVND (reference sequence). The CDR3 covers 14 residues. The V gene end was trimmed by 7 bases and the J gene end by 2 bases; junction bases not matched to a gene: 7. Assay: immunoSEQ multiplex PCR; the TCRdb copy retains only in-frame clones and omits some. This table holds roughly 84,000 clones, 82% found once. V is TRBV19 and J is TRBJ1-2, with 7 bases lining up with TRBD1. The sequence was obtained from a man aged 65 to 79 with urothelial cancer. The sample in question was PBMCs, obtained around atezolizumab (anti-PD-L1) treatment. The CDR3 DNA reads TGTGCCAGTACCCCCGGGACAGAAAACTATGGCTACACCTTC. Translation: CASTPGTENYGYTF.